This TCR beta chain comes out of a study of blood T cells in healthy people across ages. Study-level results: Naive CD4+ cell counts and diversity both ran higher in long-lived than in aged donors.

For this clonotype: Its specificity is unknown.

J lost 2 bases, V lost 4 bases, and 6 bases had no gene match. The CDR3 is 15 residues long. CDR1 ENHRY and CDR2 SYGVKD come from the germline V gene. Through a sample-barcoded 5' primer and a J-beta primer mix, a second PCR was run for roughly 6 to 11 cycles. TCRdb processed the 5' RACE reads anew with MiXCR; each CDR3 protein has one entry. The table shows 650,000 to 1,000,000 distinct CDR3 sequences, with about 46% occurring only once. The TCR comes from an elderly man in good health. The sequencing sample was made of blood. The rearrangement joins TRBV10-3 to TRBJ2-3, with 7 bases fitting TRBD2. This CDR3 reads CAISAGLAVTDTQYF. CDR3 nucleotides: TGTGCCATCAGTGCTGGTCTAGCGGTCACAGATACGCAGTATTTT.